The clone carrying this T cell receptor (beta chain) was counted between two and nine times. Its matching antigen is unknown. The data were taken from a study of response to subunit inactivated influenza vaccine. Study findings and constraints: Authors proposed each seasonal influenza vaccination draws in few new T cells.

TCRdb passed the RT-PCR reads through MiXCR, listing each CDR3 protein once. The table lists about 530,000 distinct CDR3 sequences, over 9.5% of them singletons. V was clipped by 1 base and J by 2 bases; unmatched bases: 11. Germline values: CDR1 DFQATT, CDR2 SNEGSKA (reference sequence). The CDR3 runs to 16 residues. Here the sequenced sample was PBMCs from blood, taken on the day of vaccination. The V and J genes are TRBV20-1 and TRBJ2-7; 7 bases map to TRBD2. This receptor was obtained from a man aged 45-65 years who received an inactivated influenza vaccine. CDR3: CSARAGLAGVAYEQYF. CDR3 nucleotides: TGCAGTGCTAGAGCCGGACTCGCGGGAGTGGCCTACGAGCAGTACTTC.